These 14 T cell receptor beta chains were all obtained from the same sample, sequenced in a study of blood T cell repertoires in COVID-19 (dated by TCRdb to the early 2020s). Library preparation used the immunoSEQ multiplex PCR assay. The immuneACCESS repertoire file appears here via TCRdb, limited to in-frame rearrangements. These files lack a portion of the clones; in checked studies, under half of the deficit traces to unresolved V genes, and the cause of the others is not known. The table for this sample lists 150,000 to 170,000 clones; 70% to 90% of them were counted only once. Of the sample, 0.55% to 0.75% is held by the ten largest clones. Sequenced material: peripheral blood. The origin of the receptors is a man between 60 and 70 years old with COVID-19, enrolled during active disease.

This clone appeared once. This CDR3 is CASSQGLAGGQGTQYF. CDR3 DNA sequence: TGTGCCAGCAGCCAGGGACTAGCGGGGGGGCAAGGTACGCAGTATTTT. The rearrangement joins TRBV3-1 (or the pseudogene TRBV3-2) to TRBJ2-3, with 16 bases fitting TRBD2. J lost 8 bases, V lost 3 bases, and 5 bases had no gene match. This CDR3 comprises 16 residues. Germline CDR1 is LGHDT and CDR2 is YNNKEL (reference sequence).

The V and J genes are TRBV24-1 and TRBJ2-1; weak D call: TRBD2 (5 bases). V lost 4 bases, J lost 7 bases, and 22 bases lay in between. Germline V gene data show CDR1 as KGHDR and CDR2 as SFDVKD. The CDR3 runs to 17 residues. CDR3: CATSESAVYNELNEQFF. CDR3 bases: TGTGCCACCAGTGAGTCAGCGGTCTACAATGAGCTGAATGAGCAGTTCTTC.

V and J are TRBV19 and TRBJ2-1, with a weak D call TRBD1 (6 bases). Trimming took off 6 bases at V and 8 bases at J, with 17 bases between the two ends. Germline loops: CDR1 LNHDA, CDR2 SQIVND (reference sequence). The CDR3 is 14 residues long. CDR3 in DNA: TGTGCCAGTAGAAGTGAGGGCAGGGGACATGAGCAGTTCTTC. Translation gives CASRSEGRGHEQFF.

This chain links TRBV7-6 with TRBJ2-3, with a tentative D call TRBD2 (5 bases). V shed 1 base and J shed 5 bases, with 19 bases lying between them. Germline V lookup: CDR1 SGHVS, CDR2 FNYEAQ. The CDR3 contains 17 residues. The CDR3: CASSLVVSSAEIDTQYF. The CDR3 nucleotides are TGTGCCAGCAGCTTAGTCGTTAGTAGCGCTGAAATAGATACGCAGTATTTT.

The chain joins TRBV7-2 to TRBJ1-6, with a possible D match to TRBD1 (5 bases). Germline-derived CDR1 and CDR2 are SGHTA and FQGNSA. Trimming took off 1 base at V and 7 bases at J, with 14 bases between the two ends. The CDR3 loop spans 16 amino acids. CDR3 in amino acids: CASSLVKGAQNSPLHF. The CDR3, as DNA: TGTGCCAGCAGCTTAGTTAAAGGGGCACAGAATTCACCCCTCCACTTT.

The chain has TRBV3-1 (or the pseudogene TRBV3-2) and TRBJ1-4, with TRBD1 identical over 9 bases. V lost 5 bases, J lost 0 bases, and 7 bases stayed unmatched. The CDR3 contains 17 residues. CDR1 LGHDT and CDR2 YNNKEL come from the germline V gene (reference sequence). CDR3 bases: TGTGCCAGCAGCACCCGAGGACAGGGGTCAACTAATGAAAAACTGTTTTTT. Translation: CASSTRGQGSTNEKLFF.

There are a few counts of this clone. The chain has TRBV6-2 or TRBV6-3 and TRBJ2-7; D perhaps matches TRBD2 (6 bases). This CDR3 contains 15 residues. Looked up from germline, CDR1 is MNHEY and CDR2 is SVGEGT. Trimming removed 0 bases from V and 2 bases from J, with 11 bases in between. CDR3 sequence: CASSYSPSVAYEQYF. DNA of the CDR3: TGTGCCAGCAGTTACTCCCCTAGCGTAGCCTACGAGCAGTACTTC.

The rearrangement uses TRBV24-1 and TRBJ1-5; TRBD1 matches at 9 bases. Trimming cost V 2 bases and J 10 bases; bases outside gene matches: 11. Germline V CDR1 and CDR2: KGHDR, SFDVKD. The CDR3 is 16 amino acids. Here the CDR3 reads CATSDSTRDREIPQHF. The CDR3 DNA reads TGTGCCACCAGTGATTCTACCCGGGACAGGGAGATCCCCCAGCATTTT.

The CDR3 sequence is CAWSSYTGELFF. CDR3 coding DNA: TGTGCCTGGAGTTCTTACACCGGGGAGCTGTTTTTT. This chain uses TRBV30 with TRBJ2-2; D unclear. The V end lost 2 bases, the J end lost 3 bases, and 4 bases lay between the germline ends. This CDR3 comprises 12 residues. Germline values: CDR1 GTSNPN, CDR2 SVGIG (reference sequence).

This chain connects TRBV5-5 to TRBJ1-2, with a weak D call TRBD1 (5 bases). Per germline, CDR1 SGHKS and CDR2 YYEKEE (reference sequence). The CDR3 loop spans 12 amino acids. Trimming took 4 bases from V and 7 from J, leaving 11 bases between them. CDR3 protein: CASSVSGGGYTF. DNA for the CDR3: TGTGCCAGCAGCGTGAGCGGGGGTGGCTACACCTTC.

The gene calls are TRBV28 and TRBJ1-2, with 7 nucleotides matching TRBD1. In germline, CDR1 is MDHEN, CDR2 SYDVKM. V trimming: 4 bases; J trimming: 5 bases; junction bases outside the gene matches: 7. The CDR3 length is 14 residues. CDR3 sequence (DNA): TGTGCCAGCAGTTCTCCGGACAGGAGTTATGGCTACACCTTC. Protein: CASSSPDRSYGYTF.

The V gene is TRBV3-1 (or the pseudogene TRBV3-2), the J gene TRBJ2-4, with 9 bases aligning to TRBD2. The ends lost 1 base at V and 12 bases at J; junction bases unmatched: 4. This CDR3 region has 13 residues. CDR1 and CDR2 from the germline V gene are LGHDT and YNNKEL (reference sequence). The CDR3 nucleotides are TGTGCCAGCAGCCAAGGTACTAGCGGGTCTCAGTACTTC. It specifies CASSQGTSGSQYF.

V is TRBV7-9 and J is TRBJ2-1; 9 bases line up with TRBD1. This CDR3 comprises 14 residues. Germline CDR1 reads SEHNR; CDR2 reads FQNEAQ (reference sequence). Losses at the gene ends were 5 bases for V and 7 bases for J; bases not matched to a gene: 6. The CDR3 region is CASSDNRGRNEQFF. In nucleotides, the CDR3 is TGTGCCAGCAGCGATAACAGGGGGCGGAATGAGCAGTTCTTC.

This chain connects TRBV24-1 to TRBJ2-7; TRBD1 agrees at 9 bases. Germline V gene data show CDR1 as KGHDR and CDR2 as SFDVKD. With V trimmed by 4 bases and J by 5 bases, 5 bases remained unmatched. The CDR3 contains 14 residues. DNA for the CDR3: TGTGCCACCAGTGAGGGACAGGGCGTTGACGAGCAGTACTTC. Its translation is CATSEGQGVDEQYF.